What follows is one T cell receptor beta chain and its context. The germline gives CDR1 MDHEN, CDR2 SYDVKM. The junction had 11 bases not matched to a gene; V was cut back by 6 bases and J by 7 bases. The CDR3 runs 15 residues. The sample originates from a study of blood T cell repertoires in COVID-19. Study as a whole: Specimens from acute and convalescent COVID-19 originated in the United States, Italy and Spain. PBMCs, B-cell-depleted T cells, or T cells provided the cDNA or gDNA that made up the material.

Per the authors' pipeline: Estimates of nucleated cell counts were drawn from the amplification of reference gene primers. Clones were sequenced by immunoSEQ multiplex PCR, and TCRdb holds only the in-frame ones, with some missing. V and J calls and clone size are given by that table; D and trimming were obtained from the DNA. In the table there are more than 250,000 clones, around 87% of which are singletons. What was sequenced was peripheral blood. The receptor was isolated from a man aged 50-60 years with active or convalescent COVID-19. V usage is TRBV28 and J usage is TRBJ2-7; TRBD2 matches at 11 bases. The CDR3 is CASSLRVAGGREQYF. The CDR3 nucleotides are TGTGCCAGCAGCCTGAGGGTAGCGGGGGGGCGTGAGCAGTACTTC. Full variable domain (remainder filled in from reference TRBV28 and TRBJ2-7): DVKVTQSSRYLVKRTGEKVFLECVQDMDHENMFWYRQDPGLGLRLIYFSYDVKMKEKGDIPEGYSVSREKKERFSLILESASTNQTSMYLCASSLRVAGGREQYFGPGTRLTVT.